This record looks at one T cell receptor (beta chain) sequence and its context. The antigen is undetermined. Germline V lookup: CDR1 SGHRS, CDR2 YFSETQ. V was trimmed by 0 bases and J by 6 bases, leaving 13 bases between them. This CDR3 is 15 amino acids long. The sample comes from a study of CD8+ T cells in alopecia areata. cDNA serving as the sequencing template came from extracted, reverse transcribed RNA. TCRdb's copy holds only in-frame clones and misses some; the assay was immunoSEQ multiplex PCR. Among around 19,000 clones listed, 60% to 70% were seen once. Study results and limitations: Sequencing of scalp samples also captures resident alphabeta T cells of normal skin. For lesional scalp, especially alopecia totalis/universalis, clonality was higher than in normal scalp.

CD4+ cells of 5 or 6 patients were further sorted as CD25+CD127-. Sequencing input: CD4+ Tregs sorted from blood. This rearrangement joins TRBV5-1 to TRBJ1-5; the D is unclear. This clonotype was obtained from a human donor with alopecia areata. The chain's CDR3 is CASSLDAGISQPQHF. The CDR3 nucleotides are TGCGCCAGCAGCTTGGATGCGGGTATTAGTCAGCCCCAGCATTTT.